These 27 T cell receptor beta chains came from one sample sequenced in a study of cytomegalovirus exposure and HLA in healthy donors. The PCR made use of 60 Vbeta and 13 Jbeta primers. Assay used: immunoSEQ multiplex PCR; TCRdb lists only in-frame clones, some missing. Among around 130,000 clones listed, around 77% were seen once. The sample comprised PBMCs. These receptor sequences come from a man between 18 and 35 years old in good health and CMV-seropositive.

This clone has only a few counts. The chain joins TRBV5-4 to TRBJ2-3, with TRBD2 matching over 10 bases. From germline, CDR1 is SGHNT and CDR2 YYREEE (reference sequence). CDR3 length: 18 amino acids. After removal of 3 bases from V and 4 bases from J, the junction contained 14 bases not matched to a gene. The CDR3 DNA is TGTGCCAGCAGCTCGGAATACCCTAGCGGGAGAACCTCAGATACGCAGTATTTT. Encoded protein: CASSSEYPSGRTSDTQYF. Supplemented by reference TRBV5-4 and TRBJ2-3, the full variable domain reads ETGVTQSPTHLIKTRGQQVTLRCSSQSGHNTVSWYQQALGQGPQFIFQYYREEENGRGNFPPRFSGLQFPNYSSELNVNALELDDSALYLCASSSEYPSGRTSDTQYFGPGTRLTVL.

This clone was seen once. The chain joins TRBV5-1 to TRBJ1-1; possible D gene TRBD1, 5 bases. This CDR3 spans 14 amino acids. Per the germline V gene, CDR1 is SGHRS and CDR2 is YFSETQ. Trimming removed 2 bases from V and 1 base from J, with 9 bases in between. The chain's CDR3 is CASSFGHSNTEAFF. CDR3 in DNA: TGCGCCAGCAGCTTCGGACATTCGAACACTGAAGCTTTCTTT. Variable domain in full (rest from reference TRBV5-1 and TRBJ1-1): KAGVTQTPRYLIKTRGQQVTLSCSPISGHRSVSWYQQTPGQGLQFLFEYFSETQRNKGNFPGRFSGRQFSNSRSEMNVSTLELGDSALYLCASSFGHSNTEAFFGQGTRLTVV.

The chain couples TRBV5-5 to TRBJ2-2; 9 bases line up with TRBD1. The CDR3 consists of 17 residues. Trimming took 4 bases from V and 2 from J; bases not matched to a gene: 9. Looked up from germline, CDR1 is SGHKS and CDR2 is YYEKEE (reference sequence). The CDR3 loop reads CASSLGQGSTNTGELFF. DNA for the CDR3: TGTGCCAGCAGCCTGGGACAGGGCTCTACAAACACCGGGGAGCTGTTTTTT.

The chain uses TRBV11-2 and TRBJ1-3; D gene ambiguous. CDR1 and CDR2 from the germline V gene are SGHAT and FQNNGV. V lost 5 bases, J lost 0 bases, and 11 bases lay in between. The CDR3 spans 15 residues. The CDR3 loop reads CASSRGGNSGNTIYF. CDR3 coding DNA: TGTGCCAGCAGCCGCGGAGGGAACTCTGGAAACACCATATATTTT.

The sample holds many counts of this clone. The CDR3 nucleotides are TGTGCCAGCAGCTTGCCGGGAGCTAACTATGGCTACACCTTC. This sequence encodes CASSLPGANYGYTF. The chain combines TRBV5-4 with TRBJ1-2, with D hard to call. In germline, CDR1 is SGHNT, CDR2 YYREEE (reference sequence). The CDR3 spans 14 residues. V shed 1 base and J shed 0 bases, with 7 bases lying between them.

In this sample, this clone turned up once. J is TRBJ2-1 and V is TRBV27; D possibly corresponds to TRBD2 (5 bases). The CDR3 has 15 residues. V was shortened by 4 bases and J by 4 bases, with 14 bases between the two germline ends. Per germline, CDR1 MNHEY and CDR2 SMNVEV (reference sequence). The CDR3 DNA reads TGTGCCAGCAGTTCAGCGGCTAGCCATTACAATGAGCAGTTCTTC. Protein product: CASSSAASHYNEQFF.

This clone was found a few times. This rearrangement joins TRBV5-6 to TRBJ1-3; maybe TRBD1 (6 bases). Germline V gene data show CDR1 as SGHDT and CDR2 as YYEEEE. The CDR3 contains 16 residues. Deletions cut 3 bases from V and 4 bases from J, with 17 bases between. The CDR3 region is CASSSPEGTNGNTIYF. The CDR3 nucleotides read TGTGCCAGCAGCTCCCCAGAGGGGACAAACGGAAACACCATATATTTT.

The V call is TRBV5-4, the J call TRBJ2-7; 7 bases match TRBD1. After removal of 4 bases from V and 4 bases from J, the junction contained 11 bases not matched to a gene. The length of the CDR3 is 15 residues. CDR1 and CDR2 from the germline V gene are SGHNT and YYREEE (reference sequence). The CDR3 region is CASSRSTGTEYEQYF. The CDR3 coding sequence is TGTGCCAGCAGCCGTTCGACCGGGACAGAGTACGAGCAGTACTTC.

This clone has more than one count but fewer than ten. V usage is TRBV5-1 and J usage is TRBJ1-3, with no clear D. CDR3 length: 11 residues. The germline V gene has CDR1 SGHRS and CDR2 YFSETQ. V was pared by 8 bases and J by 4 bases, with 7 bases between. As DNA, the CDR3 is TGCGCCAGTAAACAGGGAAACACCATATATTTT. Encoded protein: CASKQGNTIYF.

The chain carries TRBV6-6 and TRBJ1-6; D uncertain. Germline values: CDR1 MNHNY, CDR2 SVGAGI (reference sequence). Deletions cut 0 bases from V and 7 bases from J, with 10 bases between. This CDR3 spans 15 amino acids. CDR3 protein: CASSYSLNRNSPLHF. As DNA, the CDR3 is TGTGCCAGCAGTTACTCCTTGAACAGAAATTCACCCCTCCACTTT.

The CDR3 DNA reads TGTGCCAGCACCACTAGCGGGGGCAACAATGAGCAGTTCTTC. It yields the protein CASTTSGGNNEQFF. V usage is TRBV7-6 and J usage is TRBJ2-1; TRBD2 matches 11 bases. The V gene end was trimmed by 7 bases and the J gene end by 5 bases; junction bases not matched to a gene: 4. There are 14 residues in the CDR3. Germline CDR1 is SGHVS and CDR2 is FNYEAQ.

V is TRBV19 and J is TRBJ2-1, with TRBD2 as a possible D gene (6 bases). CDR1 and CDR2 (germline): LNHDA, SQIVND (reference sequence). V was clipped by 5 bases and J by 10 bases, with 15 bases between them. The CDR3 covers 13 residues. The CDR3 sequence is CASSLQGGLEQFF. CDR3 DNA: TGTGCCAGTAGTCTTCAGGGAGGTCTCGAGCAGTTCTTC.

The chain uses TRBV30 and TRBJ2-7; D is undetermined. The V gene's germline CDR1 is GTSNPN and CDR2 SVGIG (reference sequence). V lost 8 bases, J lost 7 bases, and 9 bases lay in between. The CDR3 consists of 9 residues. DNA for the CDR3: TGTGCCGAGTCCGGGGAGCAGTACTTC. Its protein is CAESGEQYF. Looking up the rest from reference TRBV30 and TRBJ2-7 gives the full variable domain: SQTIHQWPATLVQPVGSPLSLECTVEGTSNPNLYWYRQAAGRGLQLLFYSVGIGQISSEVPQNLSASRPQDRQFILSSKKLLLSDSGFYLCAESGEQYFGPGTRLTVT.

The chain has TRBV27 and TRBJ1-1; TRBD1 is a possible D gene (5 bases). Germline CDR1 reads MNHEY; CDR2 reads SMNVEV (reference sequence). Deletions cut 3 bases from V and 0 bases from J, with 8 bases between. CDR3 length equals 14 residues. DNA of the CDR3: TGTGCCAGCAGTTTGGGGCAGGTGAACACTGAAGCTTTCTTT. Translation: CASSLGQVNTEAFF.

A few counts support this clone. The chain links TRBV9 to TRBJ1-4; 7 nucleotides agree with TRBD1. The V gene's germline CDR1 is SGDLS and CDR2 YYNGEE. The CDR3 extends over 14 amino acids. The junction had 6 bases not matched to a gene; V was cut back by 4 bases and J by 6 bases. The CDR3 region has the DNA TGTGCCAGCAGCTCGGGACAGTGGTATGAAAAACTGTTTTTT. Residues: CASSSGQWYEKLFF.

DNA for the CDR3: TGTGCCAGCTCCGCCTCAGGGGGTGGCTACACCTTC. This codes for CASSASGGGYTF. This sequence joins TRBV18 and TRBJ1-2, with TRBD1 identical over 7 bases. CDR1 is KGHSH and CDR2 is LQKENI in the germline V gene. The CDR3 is 12 amino acids. The V and J ends lost 6 bases and 7 bases, in that order; junction bases with no gene match: 5.

To note about this clone: Mismatch with germline at one junction end may stem from a read error. The chain recombines TRBV29-1 with TRBJ2-6; maybe TRBD1 (5 bases). Germline V CDR1 and CDR2: SQVTM, ANQGSEA. This CDR3 region has 14 residues. This CDR3 reads CSVETGTGANGLTF. The CDR3 DNA reads as TGCAGCGTTGAGACTGGTACTGGGGCCAACGGCCTGACTTTC. Complete variable domain (other parts from reference TRBV29-1 and TRBJ2-6): SAVISQKPSRDICQRGTSLTIQCQVDSQVTMMFWYRQQPGQSLTLIATANQGSEATYESGFVIDKFPISRPNLTFSTLTVSNMSPEDSSIYLCSVETGTGANGLTFGAGSRLTVL.

The chain is built from TRBV5-6 and TRBJ1-3, with a possible D match to TRBD1 (5 bases). V was clipped by 4 bases and J by 9 bases, with 26 bases between them. The germline V gene has CDR1 SGHDT and CDR2 YYEEEE. The CDR3 is 17 amino acids. In DNA form, the CDR3 reads TGTGCCAGCAGCCCACCGCGGGGCAGGGCCGGGGTCGGCACCATATATTTT. Translated: CASSPPRGRAGVGTIYF.

The rearrangement joins TRBV5-4 to TRBJ2-7; D may be TRBD2 (6 bases). The CDR3 contains 15 residues. V lost 1 base to trimming and J lost 6 bases, with 17 bases between them. CDR1 and CDR2 (germline): SGHNT, YYREEE (reference sequence). This CDR3 reads CASSLSGGSVSEQYF. The CDR3, as DNA: TGTGCCAGCAGCTTGTCTGGGGGGTCGGTAAGCGAGCAGTACTTC.

J is TRBJ1-1 and V is TRBV29-1; 10 bases line up with TRBD1. The CDR3 loop spans 19 amino acids. Germline V lookup: CDR1 SQVTM, CDR2 ANQGSEA. V lost 2 bases to trimming and J lost 0 bases; unmatched junction nucleotides: 15. The CDR3 protein is CSVELFLGQGNHVNTEAFF. The CDR3 nucleotides read TGCAGCGTTGAACTTTTTCTGGGACAGGGGAATCATGTGAACACTGAAGCTTTCTTT.

The chain recombines TRBV7-9 with TRBJ1-6, with D unresolved. V shed 7 bases and J shed 3 bases, with 10 bases lying between them. The CDR3 is 14 residues long. CDR1 is SEHNR, CDR2 FQNEAQ, per germline (reference sequence). This CDR3 is CASTAGNYNSPLHF. The CDR3 nucleotides read TGTGCCAGCACCGCGGGAAACTATAATTCACCCCTCCACTTT.

This clone was counted a few times. The chain links TRBV18 to TRBJ2-1; 13 nucleotides agree with TRBD2. Trimming cost V 3 bases and J 2 bases; bases outside gene matches: 1. The CDR3 covers 16 residues. Germline lookup yields CDR1 KGHSH and CDR2 LQKENI. The CDR3 region has the DNA TGTGCCAGCTCACCCGGGACTAGCGGGACCTACAATGAGCAGTTCTTC. This sequence encodes CASSPGTSGTYNEQFF.

The gene calls are TRBV4-1 and TRBJ2-1; 12 nucleotides match TRBD2. The CDR3 covers 20 residues. V was pared by 1 base and J by 0 bases, with 10 bases of the junction left unmatched. Per the germline V gene, CDR1 is MGHRA and CDR2 is YSYEKL. Written as DNA, the CDR3 is TGCGCCAGCAGCCAAGGGGGACTAGCGGGCCCCAGGAGCTCCTACAATGAGCAGTTCTTC. Translated: CASSQGGLAGPRSSYNEQFF.

CDR3 region: CASSQTSGRVGEQYF. The CDR3 DNA reads as TGTGCCAGCAGCCAAACTAGCGGGAGGGTCGGCGAGCAGTACTTC. This chain uses TRBV27 with TRBJ2-7; the match to TRBD2 covers 13 bases. V was clipped by 6 bases and J by 6 bases; unmatched bases: 8. CDR1 and CDR2 from the germline V gene are MNHEY and SMNVEV (reference sequence). This CDR3 region has 15 residues.

This chain joins TRBV7-8 and TRBJ1-5; 9 nucleotides align to TRBD1. V dropped 4 bases and J dropped 5; count of bases not matched to a gene: 3. CDR1 SGHVS and CDR2 FQNEAQ come from the germline V gene. This CDR3 has 14 amino acids. CDR3 sequence reads: CASSWGQGYQPQHF. CDR3 DNA: TGTGCCAGCAGCTGGGGACAGGGTTATCAGCCCCAGCATTTT. The whole variable domain, remainder taken from reference TRBV7-8 and TRBJ1-5, is GAGVSQSPRYKVAKRGQDVALRCDPISGHVSLFWYQQALGQGPEFLTYFQNEAQLDKSGLPSDRFFAERPEGSVSTLKIQRTQQEDSAVYLCASSWGQGYQPQHFGDGTRLSIL.

The genes are TRBV30 and TRBJ1-1; D gene ambiguous. The V and J ends lost 3 bases and 3 bases respectively, with 14 bases between them. Germline V lookup: CDR1 GTSNPN, CDR2 SVGIG (reference sequence). The CDR3 is made up of 14 amino acids. The CDR3 DNA follows: TGTGCCTGGAGCCGACTTGTCATGGACACTGAAGCTTTCTTT. It specifies CAWSRLVMDTEAFF.

This clone was observed a handful of times. The V gene is TRBV10-3, the J gene TRBJ1-2; 8 nucleotides line up with TRBD1. With V trimmed by 8 bases and J by 4 bases, 6 bases remained unmatched. Germline assignment: CDR1 ENHRY and CDR2 SYGVKD. The CDR3 runs 13 residues. CDR3 nucleotides: TGTGCCATCGGCGGACAGGGCAGCTATGGCTACACCTTC. Residues: CAIGGQGSYGYTF.